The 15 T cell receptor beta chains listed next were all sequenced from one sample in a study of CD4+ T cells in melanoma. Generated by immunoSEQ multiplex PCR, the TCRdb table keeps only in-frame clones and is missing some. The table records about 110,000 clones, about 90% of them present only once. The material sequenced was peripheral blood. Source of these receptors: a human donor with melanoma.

CDR3 amino acids: CASSRWGQGLIEAFF. In nucleotides, the CDR3 is TGTGCCAGCAGCCGGTGGGGACAGGGGCTCATCGAAGCTTTCTTT. The chain is built from TRBV7-2 and TRBJ1-1, with 10 bases lining up with TRBD1. The ends lost 5 bases at V and 8 bases at J; junction bases unmatched: 11. Looked up from germline, CDR1 is SGHTA and CDR2 is FQGNSA. CDR3 length equals 15 residues.

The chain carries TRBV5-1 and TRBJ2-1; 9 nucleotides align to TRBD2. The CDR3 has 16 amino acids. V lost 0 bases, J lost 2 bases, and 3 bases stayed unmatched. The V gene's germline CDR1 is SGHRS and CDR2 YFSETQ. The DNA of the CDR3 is TGCGCCAGCAGCTTGGAGCGCGGGGGGGCCTACAATGAGCAGTTCTTC. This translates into CASSLERGGAYNEQFF. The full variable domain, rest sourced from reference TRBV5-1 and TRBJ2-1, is KAGVTQTPRYLIKTRGQQVTLSCSPISGHRSVSWYQQTPGQGLQFLFEYFSETQRNKGNFPGRFSGRQFSNSRSEMNVSTLELGDSALYLCASSLERGGAYNEQFFGPGTRLTVL.

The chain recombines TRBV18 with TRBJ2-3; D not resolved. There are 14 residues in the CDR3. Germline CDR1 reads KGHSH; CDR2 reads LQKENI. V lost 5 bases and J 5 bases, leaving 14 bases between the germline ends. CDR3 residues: CASSIRPIGDTQYF. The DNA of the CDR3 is TGTGCCAGCTCAATCCGACCGATCGGAGATACGCAGTATTTT.

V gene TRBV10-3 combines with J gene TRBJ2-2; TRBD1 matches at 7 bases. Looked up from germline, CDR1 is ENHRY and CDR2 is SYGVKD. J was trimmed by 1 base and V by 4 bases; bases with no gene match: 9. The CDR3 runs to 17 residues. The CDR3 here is CAISGRMGDRNTGELFF. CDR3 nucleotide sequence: TGTGCCATCAGTGGTCGGATGGGGGACAGGAACACCGGGGAGCTGTTTTTT.

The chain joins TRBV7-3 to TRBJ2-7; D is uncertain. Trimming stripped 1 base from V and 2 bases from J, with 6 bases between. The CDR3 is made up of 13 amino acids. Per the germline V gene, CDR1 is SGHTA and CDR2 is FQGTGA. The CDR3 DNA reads TGTGCCAGCAGCTTAAGTGTGCCCTACGAGCAGTACTTC. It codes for CASSLSVPYEQYF. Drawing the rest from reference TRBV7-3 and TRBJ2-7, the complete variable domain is GAGVSQTPSNKVTEKGKYVELRCDPISGHTALYWYRQSLGQGPEFLIYFQGTGAADDSGLPNDRFFAVRPEGSVSTLKIQRTERGDSAVYLCASSLSVPYEQYFGPGTRLTVT.

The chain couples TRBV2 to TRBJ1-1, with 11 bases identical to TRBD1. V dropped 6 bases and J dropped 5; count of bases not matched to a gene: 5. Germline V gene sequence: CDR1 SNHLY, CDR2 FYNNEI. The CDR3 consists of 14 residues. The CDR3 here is CASRRTGGETEAFF. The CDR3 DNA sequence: TGTGCCAGCAGACGGACAGGGGGCGAAACTGAAGCTTTCTTT.

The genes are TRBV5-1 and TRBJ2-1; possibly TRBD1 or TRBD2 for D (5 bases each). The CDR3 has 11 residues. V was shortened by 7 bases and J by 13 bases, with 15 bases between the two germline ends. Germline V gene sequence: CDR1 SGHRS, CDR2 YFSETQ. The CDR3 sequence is CASYPGPGQFF. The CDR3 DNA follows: TGCGCCAGCTACCCGGGACCAGGCCAGTTCTTC.

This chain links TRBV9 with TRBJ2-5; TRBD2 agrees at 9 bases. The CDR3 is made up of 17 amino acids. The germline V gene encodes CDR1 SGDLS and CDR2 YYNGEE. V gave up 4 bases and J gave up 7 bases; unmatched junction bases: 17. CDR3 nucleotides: TGTGCCAGCAGCTCCCACCGGGGGCGGGAGGGCTCCGGGACCCAGTACTTC. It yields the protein CASSSHRGREGSGTQYF.

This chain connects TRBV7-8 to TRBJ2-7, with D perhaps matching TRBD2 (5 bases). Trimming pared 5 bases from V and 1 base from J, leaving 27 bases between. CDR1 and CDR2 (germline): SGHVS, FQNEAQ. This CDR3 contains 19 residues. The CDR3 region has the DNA TGTGCCAGCAGCCCCGCGACCTCCGGGGTCCGAGGATATTCCTACGAGCAGTACTTC. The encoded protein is CASSPATSGVRGYSYEQYF.

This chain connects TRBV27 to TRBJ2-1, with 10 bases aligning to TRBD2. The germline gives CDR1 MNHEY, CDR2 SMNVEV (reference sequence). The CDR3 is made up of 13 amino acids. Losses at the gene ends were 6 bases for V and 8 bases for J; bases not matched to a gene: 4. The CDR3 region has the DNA TGTGCCAGCAGGGCTAGCGGGAGCCATGAGCAGTTCTTC. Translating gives CASRASGSHEQFF.

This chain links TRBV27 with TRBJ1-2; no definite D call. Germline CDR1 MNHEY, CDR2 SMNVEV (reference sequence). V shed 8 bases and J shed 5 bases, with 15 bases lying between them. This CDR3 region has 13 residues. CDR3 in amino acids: CASRREQSYGYTF. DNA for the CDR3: TGTGCCAGCCGTAGGGAGCAGTCGTATGGCTACACCTTC.

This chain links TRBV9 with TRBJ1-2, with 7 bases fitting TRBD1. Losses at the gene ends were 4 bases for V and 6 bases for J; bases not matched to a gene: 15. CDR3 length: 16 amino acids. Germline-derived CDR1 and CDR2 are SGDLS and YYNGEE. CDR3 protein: CASSSLGQAILDGYTF. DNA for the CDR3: TGTGCCAGCAGCTCACTCGGACAGGCCATTTTGGATGGCTACACCTTC. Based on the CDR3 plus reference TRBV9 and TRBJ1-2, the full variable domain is DSGVTQTPKHLITATGQRVTLRCSPRSGDLSVYWYQQSLDQGLQFLIQYYNGEERAKGNILERFSAQQFPDLHSELNLSSLELGDSALYFCASSSLGQAILDGYTFGSGTRLTVV.

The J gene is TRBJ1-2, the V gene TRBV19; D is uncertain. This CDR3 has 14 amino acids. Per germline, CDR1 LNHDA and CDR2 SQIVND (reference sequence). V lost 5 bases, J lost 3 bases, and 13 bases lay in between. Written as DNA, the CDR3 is TGTGCCAGTAGTTCACAGACCGGAGACTATGGCTACACCTTC. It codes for CASSSQTGDYGYTF.

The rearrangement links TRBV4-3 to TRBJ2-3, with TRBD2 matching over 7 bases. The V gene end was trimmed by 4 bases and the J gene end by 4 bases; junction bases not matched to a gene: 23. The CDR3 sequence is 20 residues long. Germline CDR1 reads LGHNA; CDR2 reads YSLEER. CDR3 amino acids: CASSPKGGFQAAGPPDTQYF. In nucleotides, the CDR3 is TGCGCCAGCAGCCCCAAAGGTGGGTTCCAGGCAGCGGGACCACCAGATACGCAGTATTTT.

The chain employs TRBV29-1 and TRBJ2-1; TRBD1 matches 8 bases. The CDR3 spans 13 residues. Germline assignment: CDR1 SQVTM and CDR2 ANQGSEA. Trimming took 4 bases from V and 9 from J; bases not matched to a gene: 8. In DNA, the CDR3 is TGCAGCGTTGGCACAGGGGGGCGAAGTGAGCAGTTCTTC. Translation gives CSVGTGGRSEQFF.